This T cell receptor (beta chain) was identified during a study of blood T cell repertoires in COVID-19. On the study more broadly: There were acute and convalescent COVID-19 samples, and they came from the United States, Italy and Spain.

TCRdb's table, derived via immunoSEQ multiplex PCR, lists solely in-frame clones and lacks some. This table holds around 230,000 clones, around 87% found once. The CDR3 runs to 15 residues. V gave up 5 bases and J gave up 0 bases, with 10 bases separating them. Per germline, CDR1 KGHDR and CDR2 SFDVKD. The V and J genes are TRBV24-1 and TRBJ2-1; D gene unclear. The origin of this receptor is a woman in her 40s with acute COVID-19. Sequenced: PBMCs or T cells enriched from blood (not recorded which). The CDR3 DNA follows: TGTGCCACCAGTGTTGGAGAAATCTCCTACAATGAGCAGTTCTTC. The encoded protein is CATSVGEISYNEQFF.